This TCR beta chain was profiled in a study of Tregs in tolerant kidney transplant recipients (dated by TCRdb to between 2018 and 2020). About the investigation overall: Before combined kidney and bone marrow transplantation, this study identified donor-specific regulatory T cells using TCRbeta sequencing and then followed those same cells after transplant. TCRbeta repertoire sequencing was used in a few healthy controls to compare several ways of expanding Tregs specific for an allogeneic donor. What the authors observed across the whole study: Because the study included only a small number of patients, the results must be confirmed in larger populations and under other immunosuppression protocols. Biological reproducibility was not examined directly, but technical replication error appeared to be minimal. Expanding Tregs with activated donor B cells appeared to identify the most biologically relevant and donor-specific TCRbeta repertoire.

For TCRbeta CDR3 sequencing, genomic DNA from the sorted cells was extracted using the QIAGEN DNeasy Blood and Tissue Kit. High-throughput TCRbeta CDR3 sequencing, which included PCR amplification with bias correction and internal controls, was done commercially through immunoSEQ. The published analysis was carried out like this. A unique productive TCRbeta sequence was defined by the CDR3 nucleotide sequence when primers matched, and otherwise by the CDR3 amino acid sequence together with the Vbeta and Jbeta genes. Sorting error was corrected by removing sequences shared between sorted populations at a frequency ratio of 2:1 or less, and the remaining shared sequences were assigned to the higher population. Sequences were defined as donor-reactive when expanded at least 5-fold in CFSE-low cells versus unstimulated cells and present at a frequency of at least 0.01% in CFSE-low cells. Repertoire divergence was quantified by Jensen-Shannon divergence calculated from the top 100 TCRbeta sequences ranked by frequency. For any sample with multiple sequencing runs, sorting error was corrected in each run separately before the runs were pooled. The clones in this table, taken by TCRdb from immuneACCESS, are in-frame only. Not every clone is retained; where verified, under half of the shortfall comes from an unresolved V gene, and the cause of the rest is unknown. V and J calls and clone size follow that table, whereas D and trimming were derived from the DNA. The table for this sample lists 75,000 to 95,000 clones; more than 80% of them were counted only once. The ten top clones hold over 4% of the sample.

Comment on this clone: No cognate antigen has been identified for it. No base quality information exists; no much larger clone differs at one position.

Thawed PBMCs were FACS-sorted into unstimulated Tregs (CD4+CD25+CD127-), CD4+ non-Tregs (CD4+CD25-), CD4 cells and CD8 cells. Blood from healthy controls was obtained either from healthy volunteers or as purchased buffy coats. Healthy control blood was separated into PBMCs by Ficoll density gradient and cryopreserved, and patient PBMCs were collected both before and after transplant. Taken from the germline V gene, the CDR1 and CDR2 loops are ENHRY and SYGVKD. Trimming at the junction amounts to 5 bases on V and 0 bases on J, and the germline ends lie 7 bases apart. From cysteine to phenylalanine, the CDR3 is 13 amino acids long. Only CDR3 DNA is held: 39 bases, read in frame from base 1.

The TCR comes from a human donor in good health. Sequenced material: CD8+ T cells from blood. The chain uses TRBV10-3 and TRBJ1-1, with the D segment identity uncertain. The nucleotide sequence is given as TGTGCCATCAGTCCGGAGATGAACACTGAAGCTTTCTTT. It translates as CAISPEMNTEAFF.